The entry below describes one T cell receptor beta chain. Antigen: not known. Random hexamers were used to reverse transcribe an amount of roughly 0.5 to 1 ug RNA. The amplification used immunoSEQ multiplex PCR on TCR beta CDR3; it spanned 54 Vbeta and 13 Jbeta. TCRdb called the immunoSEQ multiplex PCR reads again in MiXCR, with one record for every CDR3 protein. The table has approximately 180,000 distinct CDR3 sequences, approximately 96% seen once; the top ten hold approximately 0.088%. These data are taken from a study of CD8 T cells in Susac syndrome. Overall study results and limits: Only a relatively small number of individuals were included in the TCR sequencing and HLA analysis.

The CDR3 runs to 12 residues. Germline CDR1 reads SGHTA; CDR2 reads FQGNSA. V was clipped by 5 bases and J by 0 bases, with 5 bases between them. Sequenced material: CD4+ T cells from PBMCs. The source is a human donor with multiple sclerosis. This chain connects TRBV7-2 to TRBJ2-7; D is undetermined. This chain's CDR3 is CASSARSYEQYF. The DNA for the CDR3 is TGTGCCAGCAGCGCCCGCTCCTACGAGCAGTACTTC.